One and the same sample provided the 22 T cell receptor beta chains below, sequenced in a study of T-cell reconstitution after alpha-beta-depleted transplantation in children. Library preparation (for TCRbeta) was performed with unique molecular identifiers. TCRdb independently ran MiXCR on the PCR reads; one entry per CDR3 protein. The profile shows around 600,000 distinct CDR3 sequences, roughly 15% of them singletons. Sequencing was performed on PBMCs from the stem cell graft donor, taken from the stem cell graft. The receptors were sampled from a human donor who donated a stem cell graft to a child with acute myeloid leukemia.

This clonotype occurred a few times. V is TRBV28 and J is TRBJ1-5; no clear D. V was cut by 3 bases and J by 0 bases, with 6 bases left in between. The CDR3 length is 14 residues. Germline V gene lookup returns CDR1 MDHEN and CDR2 SYDVKM. The CDR3 loop reads CASSFSRSNQPQHF. The CDR3 coding sequence is TGTGCCAGCAGTTTCAGCCGTAGCAATCAGCCCCAGCATTTT. Complete variable domain (other parts from reference TRBV28 and TRBJ1-5): DVKVTQSSRYLVKRTGEKVFLECVQDMDHENMFWYRQDPGLGLRLIYFSYDVKMKEKGDIPEGYSVSREKKERFSLILESASTNQTSMYLCASSFSRSNQPQHFGDGTRLSIL.

The chain recombines TRBV12-3 or TRBV12-4 with TRBJ1-2; D is unresolved. The CDR3 spans 14 residues. V shed 5 bases and J shed 4 bases, with 14 bases lying between them. The CDR3 bases are TGTGCCAGCAGTCCAACGGGAGGGCCCTATGGCTACACCTTC. It codes for CASSPTGGPYGYTF.

This clonotype occurred many times. This chain links TRBV20-1 with TRBJ1-4; D not certain. This CDR3 has 14 amino acids. The V end lost 3 bases, the J end lost 5 bases, and 13 bases lay between the germline ends. Per germline, CDR1 DFQATT and CDR2 SNEGSKA (reference sequence). The CDR3, as DNA: TGCAGTGCTAGCCTATGGGAGGAGAATGAAAAACTGTTTTTT. This encodes CSASLWEENEKLFF.

This clonotype has ten or more counts. The chain has TRBV27 and TRBJ1-6; D is unresolved. Per germline, CDR1 MNHEY and CDR2 SMNVEV (reference sequence). The CDR3 totals 14 residues. V was trimmed by 5 bases and J by 10 bases, leaving 15 bases between them. Here the CDR3 reads CASSGGKGPSPLHF. In nucleotides, the CDR3 is TGTGCCAGCAGTGGCGGGAAGGGTCCCTCACCCCTCCACTTT.

This clonotype was found a few times. The rearrangement uses TRBV10-2 and TRBJ2-7; TRBD1 is a possible D gene (5 bases). The CDR3 spans 11 residues. Trimming removed 2 bases at V and 8 bases at J, with 7 bases between. Germline V gives CDR1 WSHSY, CDR2 SAAADI. CDR3 nucleotides: TGCGCCAGCAGTGAGGGGGCGAAGCAGTACGTC. It is translated as CASSEGAKQYV.

The chain combines TRBV5-5 with TRBJ2-2; the match to TRBD2 covers 7 bases. The germline CDR1 and CDR2 sequences are SGHKS and YYEKEE (reference sequence). CDR3 length: 14 residues. With V trimmed by 3 bases and J by 10 bases, 9 bases remained unmatched. The CDR3 DNA follows: TGTGCCAGCAGCTGGCCGGGAGGACGGGAGGAGCTGTTTTTT. Protein product: CASSWPGGREELFF.

This clonotype has a count of ten or more. This rearrangement joins TRBV9 to TRBJ2-1, with TRBD2 matching over 11 bases. The CDR3 length is 15 residues. From germline, CDR1 is SGDLS and CDR2 YYNGEE. Germline trimming cut 3 bases from V and 7 bases from J; bases unmatched to any gene: 6. CDR3 coding DNA: TGTGCCAGCAGCGGGGGGCTAGCGGGGGGAAATGAGCAGTTCTTC. It specifies CASSGGLAGGNEQFF. The full variable domain, with the rest looked up from reference TRBV9 and TRBJ2-1, is DSGVTQTPKHLITATGQRVTLRCSPRSGDLSVYWYQQSLDQGLQFLIQYYNGEERAKGNILERFSAQQFPDLHSELNLSSLELGDSALYFCASSGGLAGGNEQFFGPGTRLTVL.

This clonotype showed up just a few times. The chain links TRBV4-3 to TRBJ1-2; 8 bases are a match to TRBD1. Germline V gene data show CDR1 as LGHNA and CDR2 as YSLEER. With 1 base clipped from V and 7 bases from J, the junction kept 8 bases outside the gene matches. The CDR3 has 15 residues. CDR3 sequence: CASSQVSQGASGYTF. The CDR3 DNA is TGCGCCAGCAGCCAAGTCTCTCAGGGGGCATCTGGCTACACCTTC.

The chain links TRBV7-2 to TRBJ2-2, with TRBD2 matching over 7 bases. Germline V gives CDR1 SGHTA, CDR2 FQGNSA. V shed 9 bases and J 4 bases; nucleotides not matched to a gene: 5. The CDR3 consists of 13 residues. For the CDR3, the DNA is TGTGCCAGACGCGGGGGTGTCACCGGGGAGCTGTTTTTT. It specifies CARRGGVTGELFF.

This clonotype has a handful of counts. The genes are TRBV6-6 and TRBJ1-6; no definite D call. V lost 8 bases to trimming and J lost 5 bases, with 10 bases between them. This CDR3 is 13 amino acids long. CDR1 and CDR2 from the germline V gene are MNHNY and SVGAGI (reference sequence). DNA of the CDR3: TGTGCCAGCTCCCTGAAGAATAATTCACCCCTCCACTTT. This codes for CASSLKNNSPLHF.

This sequence joins TRBV28 and TRBJ2-7; 8 bases are a match to TRBD1. Germline V gene lookup returns CDR1 MDHEN and CDR2 SYDVKM. This CDR3 region has 14 residues. With 5 bases clipped from V and 4 bases from J, the junction kept 7 bases outside the gene matches. CDR3 amino acids: CASSVNRGTYEQYV. The CDR3 region has the DNA TGTGCCAGCAGTGTCAACAGGGGGACTTACGAGCAGTACGTC.

The V gene is TRBV7-2, the J gene TRBJ1-2; D gene unclear. V was shortened by 7 bases and J by 3 bases, with 15 bases between the two germline ends. Germline V gives CDR1 SGHTA, CDR2 FQGNSA. The CDR3 has 14 residues. The CDR3 loop reads CASTRGIGDYGYTF. CDR3 nucleotide sequence: TGTGCCAGCACCCGAGGTATCGGGGACTATGGCTACACCTTC.

This clonotype was observed many times. The CDR3 here is CASSLESTWDTEAFF. In DNA, the CDR3 is TGCGCCAGCAGCTTGGAATCTACCTGGGACACTGAAGCTTTCTTT. The V and J genes are TRBV5-1 and TRBJ1-1; D is uncertain. V lost 0 bases and J lost 3, with 12 bases in between. This CDR3 comprises 15 residues. CDR1 is SGHRS and CDR2 is YFSETQ in the germline V gene.

The chain uses TRBV5-1 and TRBJ2-5; D might be TRBD1 (6 bases). CDR3 length: 15 amino acids. V lost 5 bases, J lost 1 base, and 15 bases lay in between. Germline loops: CDR1 SGHRS, CDR2 YFSETQ. The CDR3 spells CASSFAGTPQETQYF. The DNA for the CDR3 is TGCGCCAGCAGTTTTGCCGGGACACCCCAAGAGACCCAGTACTTC.

This clonotype has only a few counts. The chain combines TRBV20-1 with TRBJ2-3, with D tentatively TRBD2 (7 bases). In germline, CDR1 is DFQATT, CDR2 SNEGSKA (reference sequence). The CDR3 totals 17 residues. Trimming stripped 3 bases from V and 6 bases from J, with 25 bases between. The CDR3 spells CSASGVRRGAPPDTQYF. DNA for the CDR3: TGCAGTGCTAGCGGGGTGAGACGGGGGGCCCCCCCCGATACGCAGTATTTT.

This clonotype was detected many times. This chain joins TRBV7-9 and TRBJ1-2; 9 bases match TRBD1. The CDR3 consists of 14 residues. V lost 1 base, J lost 8 bases, and 5 bases stayed unmatched. Germline-derived CDR1 and CDR2 are SEHNR and FQNEAQ (reference sequence). CDR3 residues: CASSLGGTGKGYTF. CDR3 sequence (DNA): TGTGCCAGCAGCTTAGGGGGGACAGGGAAAGGCTACACCTTC.

The V and J genes are TRBV7-2 and TRBJ1-6, with D tentatively TRBD1 (5 bases). The germline V gene encodes CDR1 SGHTA and CDR2 FQGNSA. Trimming cost V 3 bases and J 8 bases, with 11 bases left between them. The CDR3 has 14 residues. CDR3 amino acids: CASSFSRADSPLHF. The CDR3, as DNA: TGTGCCAGCAGCTTTTCCAGGGCGGATTCACCCCTCCACTTT.

This clonotype was picked up a small number of times. This rearrangement joins TRBV7-2 to TRBJ2-1; a weak D match, TRBD1 (6 bases). The germline CDR1 and CDR2 sequences are SGHTA and FQGNSA. V lost 1 base to trimming and J lost 14 bases, with 12 bases between them. CDR3 length: 12 residues. The CDR3 reads CASSLEARGKFF. The CDR3 DNA is TGTGCCAGCAGCTTAGAAGCCAGGGGAAAGTTCTTC. Complete variable domain (other parts from reference TRBV7-2 and TRBJ2-1): GAGVSQSPSNKVTEKGKDVELRCDPISGHTALYWYRQSLGQGLEFLIYFQGNSAPDKSGLPSDRFSAERTGGSVSTLTIQRTQQEDSAVYLCASSLEARGKFFGPGTRLTVL.

This clonotype was counted ten times or more. The chain uses TRBV29-1 and TRBJ1-2; D ambiguous. The CDR3 contains 11 residues. Germline CDR1 reads SQVTM; CDR2 reads ANQGSEA. V shed 3 bases and J shed 4 bases, with 6 bases lying between them. The DNA for the CDR3 is TGCAGCGTTGACAGCTTCTATGGCTACACCTTC. It is translated as CSVDSFYGYTF.

This clonotype was seen repeatedly, ten times or more. CDR3: CSASRTTTNEKLFF. In DNA form, the CDR3 reads TGCAGTGCTAGCAGGACAACAACTAATGAAAAACTGTTTTTT. This sequence joins TRBV20-1 and TRBJ1-4, with D possibly being TRBD1 (5 bases). This CDR3 is 14 amino acids long. Deletions cut 3 bases from V and 0 bases from J, with 8 bases between. Germline V gene data show CDR1 as DFQATT and CDR2 as SNEGSKA (reference sequence).

This clonotype was counted ten times or more. V is TRBV20-1 and J is TRBJ1-2; the D gene is possibly TRBD1 (5 bases). Between the trimmed V and J ends, which lost 3 bases and 8 bases, there was a span of 13 bases. This CDR3 is built from 12 residues. Germline CDR1 and CDR2: DFQATT and SNEGSKA (reference sequence). Here the CDR3 reads CSARGQGGGYTF. DNA of the CDR3: TGCAGTGCTAGGGGTCAGGGTGGAGGCTACACCTTC.

The chain is built from TRBV20-1 and TRBJ1-4; the D is unclear. Germline CDR1 is DFQATT and CDR2 is SNEGSKA (reference sequence). The CDR3 has 13 residues. V was cut by 6 bases and J by 0 bases, with 8 bases left in between. CDR3 nucleotides: TGCAGTGCCCCGTTTGCAACTAATGAAAAACTGTTTTTT. Encoded protein: CSAPFATNEKLFF.